This entry concerns a single T cell receptor beta chain. V lost 1 base and J lost 4; bases outside the gene matches: 2. This CDR3 contains 16 residues. Germline CDR1 is LNHDA and CDR2 is SQIVND (reference sequence). The data derive from a study of shared clonotypes between healthy human individuals. The study ran the assay at deep level. Sequenced by immunoSEQ multiplex PCR; TCRdb stores in-frame clones only, minus some. This table holds 1,500,000 or so clones, 98% to 99% found once. The receptor was isolated from a man aged 25-45 years in good health. Sequenced sample: naive CD4+ T cells sorted from blood. Subset: CD45RA+ positively selected. This chain connects TRBV19 to TRBJ1-5; 12 bases are a match to TRBD1. This CDR3 reads CASSIGDRGLNQPQHF. The CDR3 nucleotides read TGTGCCAGTAGTATAGGGGACAGGGGGCTGAATCAGCCCCAGCATTTT.